This TCR beta chain was sequenced for a study of siplizumab effects on memory and regulatory T cells. Findings and limits, study-wide: Proliferating Tregs taken from siplizumab cultures were not shown to have a confirmed suppressive function.

TCRdb's table, derived via immunoSEQ multiplex PCR, lists solely in-frame clones and lacks some. The table lists fewer than 120,000 clones, roughly 92% of them singletons, with approximately 1.3% in the top ten. Of note for this clone: Its target is not known.

The CDR3 is made up of 13 amino acids. The germline V gene encodes CDR1 LNHDA and CDR2 SQIVND (reference sequence). The trim removed 6 bases at V and 9 bases at J, leaving 5 bases unmatched. This clonotype was sampled from a human donor in good health. The chain employs TRBV19 and TRBJ2-3, with TRBD2 matching over 11 bases. Sequenced material: CD4+ T cells sorted from blood. The CDR3 reads CASRGLAEVTQYF. As DNA, the CDR3 is TGTGCCAGTAGGGGACTAGCGGAAGTCACGCAGTATTTT.